The next 9 T cell receptor beta chains were all read from a single sample in a study of T cells in women clearing cervical HPV infection (dated by TCRdb to 2017 to 2018). Library construction relied on the immunoSEQ multiplex PCR assay. TCRdb re-hosts the immuneACCESS table, in-frame sequences only. Its copies lack some clones; in the studies checked, an unresolved V gene accounts for under half of them, and the cause for the rest is not known. This sample's table contains approximately 28,000 clones. Around 2.8% of the sample is held by the ten biggest clonotypes. The sample was blood buffy coat. These TCRs come from a woman between 18 and 69 years old with a cervical HPV16 infection that either progressed to CIN3+ or cleared (not recorded which).

By frequency, this clone is medium-sized. Sequencing ends 3 residues short of the CDR3 end; the germline J gene provides the rest. J is TRBJ1-3 and V is TRBV10-3; the D gene is possibly TRBD1 (5 bases). The V gene's germline CDR1 is ENHRY and CDR2 SYGVKD. The CDR3 has 15 amino acids. Trimming shortened V by 6 bases and J by 1 base, and 13 bases separated the two germline ends. Partial CDR3 DNA: TGTGCCATCAGCGACGACAGCCTTTCTGGAAACACC. It translates to CAISDDSLSGNT. In full, the CDR3 is CAISDDSLSGNTIYF.

Regarding this clone: Coverage ceases 3 residues before the CDR3 finishes, and the germline J gene fills in the end. The chain joins TRBV10-1 to TRBJ1-1, with D maybe TRBD1 (5 bases). Germline lookup yields CDR1 WNHNN and CDR2 SYGVQD (reference sequence). V was trimmed by 6 bases and J by 3 bases, leaving 14 bases between them. The CDR3 spans 14 residues. CDR3 sequence reads: CASRAGGRDTEAFF. The CDR3 bases that were read are TGCGCCAGCAGGGCCGGGGGTAGGGACACTGAA.

With respect to this clone: The read terminates 3 residues before the CDR3 end, so the remaining end is supplied by the germline J gene. The chain is built from TRBV7-9 and TRBJ1-2; TRBD1 might be the D (6 bases). Germline CDR1 is SEHNR and CDR2 is FQNEAQ (reference sequence). The CDR3 covers 14 residues. The V end lost 5 bases, the J end lost 7 bases, and 17 bases lay between the germline ends. CDR3 DNA, as far as it was read: TGTGCCAGCAGCGGTTACAGGGTATGGAGTGGC. It yields the protein CASSGYRVWSG. The whole CDR3 is CASSGYRVWSGYTF.

Details on this clone: The read finishes 3 residues shy of the CDR3 end, and the germline J gene is used to complete it. The chain recombines TRBV5-1 with TRBJ2-7; weak D call: TRBD1 (5 bases). Deletions cut 2 bases from V and 3 bases from J, with 9 bases between. Per germline, CDR1 SGHRS and CDR2 YFSETQ. This CDR3 spans 13 amino acids. CDR3 DNA (partial): TGCGCCAGCAGCTTTAAGCAGGGCTACGAG. Translating gives CASSFKQGYE. The complete CDR3 protein is CASSFKQGYEQYF.

In regard to this clone: The read falls 3 residues short of the CDR3 end, and the missing part is taken from the germline J gene. The gene calls are TRBV12-3 or TRBV12-4 and TRBJ2-7; the D call may be TRBD1 or TRBD2 (6 bases each). This CDR3 spans 12 amino acids. V was shortened by 6 bases and J by 5 bases, with 11 bases between the two germline ends. Here the CDR3 reads CASSNREDEQYF. The sequenced part of the CDR3 DNA is TGTGCCAGCAGCAACAGGGAGGACGAG.

On this clone itself: The CDR3 end lies 3 residues beyond the end of the read and is filled in from the germline J gene. V usage is TRBV19 and J usage is TRBJ2-2; D is ambiguous. V dropped 3 bases and J dropped 3 bases, with 8 bases sitting between them. The CDR3 is 14 residues long. Germline V lookup: CDR1 LNHDA, CDR2 SQIVND (reference sequence). This chain's CDR3 is CASSIQDYTGELFF. The DNA read from the CDR3 is TGTGCCAGTAGTATTCAGGATTACACCGGGGAG.

In the case of this clone: The read comes to an end 3 residues before the CDR3 does, leaving the germline J gene to fill in the end. The chain couples TRBV4-1 to TRBJ1-1, with 9 bases that match TRBD1. Germline CDR1 and CDR2: MGHRA and YSYEKL. The CDR3 spans 14 residues. The junction had 8 bases not matched to a gene; V was cut back by 6 bases and J by 6 bases. This chain's CDR3 is CASSPTGGRAEAFF. The DNA read from the CDR3 is TGCGCCAGCAGTCCCACAGGGGGCAGGGCTGAA.

A word on this clone: Read sequence stops 3 residues before the CDR3 end, and the germline J gene provides the missing end. The rearrangement uses TRBV3-1 (or the pseudogene TRBV3-2) and TRBJ2-7, with no clear D. V shed 1 base and J shed 6 bases, with 10 bases lying between them. Germline V gene sequence: CDR1 LGHDT, CDR2 YNNKEL (reference sequence). The CDR3 consists of 13 residues. The chain's CDR3 is CASSQVRSGEQYF. The part of the CDR3 DNA that was read is TGTGCCAGCAGCCAAGTTAGGTCGGGCGAG.

Comments on this clone: Read data end 3 residues before the CDR3 end; the end is taken from the germline J gene. The chain combines TRBV29-1 with TRBJ2-1; 8 bases line up with TRBD1. Germline trimming cut 4 bases from V and 3 bases from J; bases unmatched to any gene: 2. Germline V gene lookup returns CDR1 SQVTM and CDR2 ANQGSEA. CDR3 size: 13 residues. The CDR3 bases that were read are TGCAGCGTTGTGGGGACAGGCTACAATGAG. This gives the protein CSVVGTGYNE. The complete CDR3 sequence is CSVVGTGYNEQFF.